The clone carrying this T cell receptor beta chain was seen more than once but under ten times. The source of the sample is a study of tumor-infiltrating lymphocytes in oesophageal squamous cell carcinoma. TCRdb re-called the PCR reads through MiXCR, storing one row per CDR3 protein. The table has approximately 9,500 distinct CDR3 sequences, approximately 62% seen once; the top ten hold approximately 30%. Material: esophageal tumor tissue. The source is a male donor with esophageal squamous cell carcinoma.

CDR3 sequence (DNA): TGTGCCAGCAGCCCGCGGACTAGCGGGAGGAATGTTGAGCAGTACTTC. Its protein is CASSPRTSGRNVEQYF. The gene calls are TRBV7-6 and TRBJ2-1; 14 nucleotides line up with TRBD2. The closer fit of TRBJ2-7 to the DNA end suggests the J call may be wrong. This CDR3 is 16 amino acids long. Per the germline V gene, CDR1 is SGHVS and CDR2 is FNYEAQ.